This TCR beta chain is drawn from a study of cytomegalovirus exposure and HLA in healthy donors. General study results and limits: According to a subsequent analysis, TCR clusters from the first cohort were inclined to appear together in the 110 or so validation repertoires. Rare TCR sequences dominated, though some public TCRs recurred in many donors.

A note on this clone: The antigen remains undetermined.

The junction had 5 bases not matched to a gene; V was cut back by 2 bases and J by 12 bases. This CDR3 has 12 residues. Germline values: CDR1 SGHRS, CDR2 YFSETQ. Sequencing used immunoSEQ multiplex PCR; TCRdb keeps in-frame clones, though not all of them. The sample comprises about 190,000 clones, roughly 80% of which are singletons, and less than 8.5% rests with the top ten. The sequencing sample was made of PBMCs. This receptor was identified in a man younger than 35 in good health and CMV-seropositive. The V call is TRBV5-1, the J call TRBJ2-1, with TRBD1 matching over 7 bases. The CDR3 DNA reads TGCGCCAGCAGCTTAGACAGGGAATGGCAGTTCTTC. Translation gives CASSLDREWQFF.